This paragraph covers one T cell receptor beta chain sequence. The repertoire was sequenced with immunoSEQ multiplex PCR; TCRdb's copy has only in-frame clones and lacks some. The sample shows 60,000 or so clones, 80% to 90% of them seen only once. This record belongs to a study of T cell changes during pregnancy in multiple sclerosis. With 4 bases clipped from V and 8 bases from J, the junction kept 4 bases outside the gene matches. CDR1 and CDR2 (germline): LNHDA, SQIVND (reference sequence). The CDR3 is 14 residues long. The chain couples TRBV19 to TRBJ2-1, with TRBD2 identical over 11 bases. The source of this sequence is a female donor with multiple sclerosis, enrolled in a pregnancy study. This material consisted of peripheral blood, taken in the first trimester of pregnancy. CDR3 region: CASSKGLAVDEQFF. The CDR3 nucleotides are TGTGCCAGTAGTAAGGGACTAGCGGTGGATGAGCAGTTCTTC.